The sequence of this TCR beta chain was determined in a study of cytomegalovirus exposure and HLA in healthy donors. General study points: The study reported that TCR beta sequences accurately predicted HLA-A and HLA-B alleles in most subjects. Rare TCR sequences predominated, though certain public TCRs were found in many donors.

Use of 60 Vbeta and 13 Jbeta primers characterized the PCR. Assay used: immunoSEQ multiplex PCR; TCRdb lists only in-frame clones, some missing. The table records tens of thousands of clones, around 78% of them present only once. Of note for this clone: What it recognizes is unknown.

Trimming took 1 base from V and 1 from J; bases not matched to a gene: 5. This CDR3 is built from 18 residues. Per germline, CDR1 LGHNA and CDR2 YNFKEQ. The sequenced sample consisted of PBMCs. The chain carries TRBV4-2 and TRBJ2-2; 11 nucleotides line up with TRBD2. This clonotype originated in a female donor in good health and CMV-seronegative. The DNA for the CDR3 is TGTGCCAGCAGCCAAGGAAGCCTAGCGGGGGGGAACACCGGGGAGCTGTTTTTT. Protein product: CASSQGSLAGGNTGELFF.